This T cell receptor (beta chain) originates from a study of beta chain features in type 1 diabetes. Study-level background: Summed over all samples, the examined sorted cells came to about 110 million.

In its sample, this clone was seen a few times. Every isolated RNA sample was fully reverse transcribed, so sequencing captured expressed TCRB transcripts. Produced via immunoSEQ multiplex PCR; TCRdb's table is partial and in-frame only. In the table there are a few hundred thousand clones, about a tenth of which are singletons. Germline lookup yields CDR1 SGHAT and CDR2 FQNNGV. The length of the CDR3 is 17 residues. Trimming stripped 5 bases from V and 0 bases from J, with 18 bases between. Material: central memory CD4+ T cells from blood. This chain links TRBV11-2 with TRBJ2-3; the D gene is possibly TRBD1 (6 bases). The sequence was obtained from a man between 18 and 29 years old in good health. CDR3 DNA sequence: TGTGCCAGCAGCCCAGACCGGGACACCTATAGCACAGATACGCAGTATTTT. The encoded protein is CASSPDRDTYSTDTQYF.